A single sample gave rise to the 11 T cell receptor beta chains below, sequenced in a study of cytomegalovirus exposure and HLA in healthy donors. PCR used 60 Vbeta primers and 13 Jbeta primers. Libraries were prepared by immunoSEQ multiplex PCR; TCRdb keeps only in-frame clonotypes and omits some of them. Here the sample spans about 150,000 clones, roughly 85% being singletons. Sequenced: PBMCs. These receptors all come from a man under 40 in good health and CMV-seropositive.

The CDR3 bases are TGCGCCAGCAGCCAAGCCCGGCTAGCTTCCTACAATGAGCAGTTCTTC. It codes for CASSQARLASYNEQFF. The chain has TRBV4-3 and TRBJ2-1; a possible D gene is TRBD2 (5 bases). Germline V gene sequence: CDR1 LGHNA, CDR2 YSLEER. Trimming left V 1 base short and J 1 base short, with 11 bases between. This CDR3 has 16 residues.

Worth noting for this clone: At one end the junction does not follow the germline gene, possibly because of a read error. The rearrangement joins TRBV7-9 to TRBJ2-3; weak D call: TRBD2 (5 bases). Germline loops: CDR1 SEHNR, CDR2 FQNEAQ (reference sequence). This CDR3 has 14 amino acids. CDR3 protein: CSSSLRGNTDTQYF. As DNA, the CDR3 is TGTTCCAGCAGCTTACGGGGAAACACAGATACGCAGTATTTT. Full variable domain (rest looked up from reference TRBV7-9 and TRBJ2-3): DTGVSQNPRHKITKRGQNVTFRCDPISEHNRLYWYRQTLGQGPEFLTYFQNEAQLEKSRLLSDRFSAERPKGSFSTLEIQRTEQGDSAMYLCSSSLRGNTDTQYFGPGTRLTVL.

The V call is TRBV12-5, the J call TRBJ1-5; D remains unclear. Germline V gene sequence: CDR1 LGHNT, CDR2 FRNRAP. Trimming stripped 2 bases from V and 5 bases from J, with 7 bases between. The CDR3 runs to 13 residues. CDR3 bases: TGTGCTAGTGGTTTGACGCTAGATCAGCCCCAGCATTTT. Amino acid sequence: CASGLTLDQPQHF.

The J gene is TRBJ1-1, the V gene TRBV18; D gene uncertain. V was pared by 3 bases and J by 0 bases, with 11 bases between. The germline V gene encodes CDR1 KGHSH and CDR2 LQKENI. This CDR3 is 15 amino acids long. Here the CDR3 DNA reads TGTGCCAGCTCACCCCTAGCGTTAATGAACACTGAAGCTTTCTTT. It is translated as CASSPLALMNTEAFF. Drawing the rest from reference TRBV18 and TRBJ1-1, the complete variable domain is NAGVMQNPRHLVRRRGQEARLRCSPMKGHSHVYWYRQLPEEGLKFMVYLQKENIIDESGMPKERFSAEFPKEGPSILRIQQVVRGDSAAYFCASSPLALMNTEAFFGQGTRLTVV.

Here the CDR3 reads CASSPSGLDNEQYF. The CDR3 DNA sequence: TGTGCCAGCTCACCATCGGGACTAGATAACGAGCAGTACTTC. The rearrangement joins TRBV18 to TRBJ2-5, with 8 bases aligning to TRBD2. With the DNA end fitting TRBJ2-7 better, the J assignment may be wrong. From germline, CDR1 is KGHSH and CDR2 LQKENI. CDR3 length: 14 residues.

The genes are TRBV10-3 and TRBJ2-1; 7 bases match TRBD2. The CDR3 spans 14 residues. Germline V lookup: CDR1 ENHRY, CDR2 SYGVKD. Germline trimming cut 2 bases from V and 3 bases from J; bases unmatched to any gene: 1. The CDR3 here is CAISERDYYNEQFF. The CDR3 DNA sequence: TGTGCCATCAGTGAGCGGGACTACTACAATGAGCAGTTCTTC.

The chain links TRBV7-9 to TRBJ1-1; D gene unclear. The CDR3 length is 13 residues. The germline gives CDR1 SEHNR, CDR2 FQNEAQ (reference sequence). V lost 2 bases, J lost 5 bases, and 9 bases lay in between. The chain's CDR3 is CASSLNSQTEAFF. Written as DNA, the CDR3 is TGTGCCAGCAGCTTAAACTCGCAAACTGAAGCTTTCTTT.

This chain links TRBV30 with TRBJ2-2; TRBD2 aligns across 12 bases. Per germline, CDR1 GTSNPN and CDR2 SVGIG (reference sequence). This CDR3 comprises 18 residues. Trimming removed 2 bases from V and 0 bases from J; junction bases left unmatched: 7. The CDR3: CAWSSPGLAGANTGELFF. Here the CDR3 DNA reads TGTGCCTGGAGTTCGCCGGGACTAGCGGGCGCGAACACCGGGGAGCTGTTTTTT.

This chain uses TRBV19 with TRBJ2-3, with TRBD2 matching 12 bases. The CDR3 contains 16 residues. Germline assignment: CDR1 LNHDA and CDR2 SQIVND (reference sequence). With V trimmed by 3 bases and J by 2 bases, 3 bases remained unmatched. For the CDR3, the DNA is TGTGCCAGTAGTATCCTAGCGGGAGGGAACACAGATACGCAGTATTTT. It is translated as CASSILAGGNTDTQYF.

The chain recombines TRBV9 with TRBJ2-3; TRBD1 matches at 11 bases. Trimming cost V 3 bases and J 7 bases; bases outside gene matches: 4. CDR3 length: 14 amino acids. Looked up from germline, CDR1 is SGDLS and CDR2 is YYNGEE. The CDR3 DNA follows: TGTGCCAGCAGCGCGGGACAGGGGGGGAATACGCAGTATTTT. This encodes CASSAGQGGNTQYF.

The chain couples TRBV27 to TRBJ2-7; D perhaps matches TRBD1 (6 bases). The length of the CDR3 is 15 residues. Per the germline V gene, CDR1 is MNHEY and CDR2 is SMNVEV (reference sequence). Trimming cost V 8 bases and J 0 bases, with 17 bases left between them. CDR3 sequence reads: CASRQSRGRSYEQYV. The CDR3 nucleotides are TGTGCCAGCCGCCAGAGCAGGGGACGCTCCTACGAGCAGTACGTC.